This passage covers 19 T cell receptor beta chains from one sample sequenced in a study of T cell responses to AZD1222 COVID-19 vaccine. Sequencing used immunoSEQ multiplex PCR; TCRdb keeps in-frame clones, though not all of them. The table has some 98,000 clones, roughly 86% seen once. The sample here was peripheral blood, taken 28 days after the second AZD1222 dose. The receptors shown here come from an adult who received the AZD1222 COVID-19 vaccine.

The rearrangement links TRBV27 to TRBJ2-4; D possibly corresponds to TRBD1 (5 bases). Germline CDR1 MNHEY, CDR2 SMNVEV (reference sequence). The CDR3 runs to 14 residues. V lost 5 bases and J lost 3, with 11 bases in between. CDR3 region: CASSTDSYKNIQYF. CDR3 sequence (DNA): TGTGCCAGCAGTACCGACAGCTACAAAAACATTCAGTACTTC.

The CDR3 is CASSSEWGAGKHNEQFF. The CDR3 DNA follows: TGTGCCAGCAGCTCCGAGTGGGGGGCCGGCAAGCACAATGAGCAGTTCTTC. V gene TRBV5-4 combines with J gene TRBJ2-1; D might be TRBD1 or TRBD2, each matching 6 bases. Germline loops: CDR1 SGHNT, CDR2 YYREEE (reference sequence). The CDR3 covers 17 residues. V was pared by 3 bases and J by 5 bases, with 21 bases between. The full variable domain, rest sourced from reference TRBV5-4 and TRBJ2-1, is ETGVTQSPTHLIKTRGQQVTLRCSSQSGHNTVSWYQQALGQGPQFIFQYYREEENGRGNFPPRFSGLQFPNYSSELNVNALELDDSALYLCASSSEWGAGKHNEQFFGPGTRLTVL.

The chain joins TRBV10-1 to TRBJ1-4; TRBD1 agrees at 9 bases. V dropped 8 bases and J dropped 7; count of bases not matched to a gene: 5. Germline CDR1 WNHNN, CDR2 SYGVQD (reference sequence). This CDR3 has 13 amino acids. The CDR3 region has the DNA TGCGCCAGCCTACAGGGGGCGAGTGAAAAACTGTTTTTT. This codes for CASLQGASEKLFF.

The chain combines TRBV4-2 with TRBJ2-1, with 7 bases matching TRBD2. This CDR3 spans 16 amino acids. In germline, CDR1 is LGHNA, CDR2 YNFKEQ. The junction had 15 bases not matched to a gene; V was cut back by 4 bases and J by 9 bases. CDR3 residues: CASSLGLDLSSSEQFF. The CDR3 nucleotides are TGTGCCAGCAGCCTCGGACTAGATCTGTCTTCGAGTGAGCAGTTCTTC.

This rearrangement joins TRBV11-2 to TRBJ2-2; no firm D call. This CDR3 contains 12 residues. The germline CDR1 and CDR2 sequences are SGHAT and FQNNGV. Trimming took 2 bases from V and 6 from J, leaving 4 bases between them. CDR3 DNA: TGTGCCAGCAGCTTATGGCCCGGGGAGCTGTTTTTT. Protein sequence: CASSLWPGELFF.

V usage is TRBV11-2 and J usage is TRBJ1-1; D is unclear. V was cut by 1 base and J by 6 bases, with 3 bases left in between. The CDR3 totals 11 residues. The germline V gene encodes CDR1 SGHAT and CDR2 FQNNGV. CDR3 amino acids: CASSLGPEAFF. The CDR3 DNA reads TGTGCCAGCAGCTTAGGGCCTGAAGCTTTCTTT. Filled out from reference TRBV11-2 and TRBJ1-1, the complete variable domain reads EAGVAQSPRYKIIEKRQSVAFWCNPISGHATLYWYQQILGQGPKLLIQFQNNGVVDDSQLPKDRFSAERLKGVDSTLKIQPAKLEDSAVYLCASSLGPEAFFGQGTRLTVV.

This rearrangement joins TRBV10-2 to TRBJ2-3, with unresolved D. From germline, CDR1 is WSHSY and CDR2 SAAADI. V shed 4 bases and J shed 6 bases, with 11 bases lying between them. The length of the CDR3 is 13 residues. The CDR3 nucleotides read TGCGCCAGCAGTGCAAGGACCTCGGATACGCAGTATTTT. Its protein is CASSARTSDTQYF.

V is TRBV6-5 and J is TRBJ2-7, with D possibly being TRBD2 (5 bases). The CDR3 has 15 residues. Deletions cut 2 bases from V and 3 bases from J, with 14 bases between. CDR1 is MNHEY, CDR2 SVGAGI, per germline. The CDR3 DNA sequence: TGTGCCAGCAGTTACCGTCAGGAGGCCGACTACGAGCAGTACTTC. Amino acids: CASSYRQEADYEQYF.

The chain links TRBV3-1 (or the pseudogene TRBV3-2) to TRBJ1-5; D unclear. Trimming left V 3 bases short and J 5 bases short, with 8 bases between. CDR1 LGHDT and CDR2 YNNKEL come from the germline V gene (reference sequence). This CDR3 has 13 amino acids. This CDR3 is CASSQMVHQPQHF. Written as DNA, the CDR3 is TGTGCCAGCAGCCAGATGGTTCATCAGCCCCAGCATTTT.

The chain joins TRBV24-1 to TRBJ1-1; the D gene is possibly TRBD1 (5 bases). The CDR3 is 16 residues long. Trimming left V 4 bases short and J 3 bases short, with 17 bases between. Germline V gene lookup returns CDR1 KGHDR and CDR2 SFDVKD. In DNA, the CDR3 is TGTGCCACCAGTGAGTTCCGGGGCCCGAGGGACACTGAAGCTTTCTTT. It yields the protein CATSEFRGPRDTEAFF.

This chain links TRBV28 with TRBJ1-5; no clear D. Germline CDR1 and CDR2: MDHEN and SYDVKM. The CDR3 is 13 amino acids. V was shortened by 8 bases and J by 1 base, with 9 bases between the two germline ends. The CDR3 DNA sequence: TGTGCCAGCCTACGTTTGAGCAATCAGCCCCAGCATTTT. Translated: CASLRLSNQPQHF.

The V call is TRBV30, the J call TRBJ1-2; 7 bases agree with TRBD1. This CDR3 spans 13 amino acids. With V trimmed by 0 bases and J by 4 bases, 2 bases remained unmatched. Germline CDR1 reads GTSNPN; CDR2 reads SVGIG (reference sequence). The CDR3 region is CAWSVHRGYGYTF. The CDR3 bases are TGTGCCTGGAGTGTACACAGGGGCTATGGCTACACCTTC.

V gene TRBV19 combines with J gene TRBJ1-6, with D unclear. The CDR3 spans 14 residues. V lost 3 bases to trimming and J lost 7 bases, with 10 bases between them. Per germline, CDR1 LNHDA and CDR2 SQIVND (reference sequence). CDR3 sequence: CASSIRELNSPLHF. The CDR3 DNA sequence: TGTGCCAGTAGTATCCGGGAACTAAATTCACCCCTCCACTTT.

This clone was seen only once. The chain recombines TRBV27 with TRBJ2-1, with TRBD2 matching over 11 bases. Germline CDR1 MNHEY, CDR2 SMNVEV (reference sequence). V dropped 6 bases and J dropped 4; count of bases not matched to a gene: 8. This CDR3 is 16 amino acids long. The chain's CDR3 is CASRVAGGLLYNEQFF. CDR3 coding DNA: TGTGCCAGCAGGGTAGCGGGAGGGCTCTTATACAATGAGCAGTTCTTC.

The genes are TRBV11-2 and TRBJ2-1, with TRBD2 matching over 10 bases. The V and J ends lost 4 bases and 7 bases, in that order; junction bases with no gene match: 10. Germline V CDR1 and CDR2: SGHAT, FQNNGV. The CDR3 has 16 residues. CDR3 bases: TGTGCCAGCAGCTCCTATCTAGCGGGAGCAGGGAATGAGCAGTTCTTC. It encodes CASSSYLAGAGNEQFF.

The chain employs TRBV10-3 and TRBJ2-5; no firm D call. CDR3 size: 13 residues. V lost 6 bases to trimming and J lost 2 bases, with 10 bases between them. CDR1 ENHRY and CDR2 SYGVKD come from the germline V gene. The CDR3 here is CAISLVRQETQYF. CDR3 nucleotides: TGTGCCATCAGCCTAGTAAGACAAGAGACCCAGTACTTC.

The chain employs TRBV18 and TRBJ2-1; 11 nucleotides line up with TRBD2. CDR1 and CDR2 from the germline V gene are KGHSH and LQKENI. The CDR3 is 15 residues long. Trimming removed 4 bases from V and 4 bases from J; junction bases left unmatched: 3. CDR3 sequence (DNA): TGTGCCAGCTCACAGACTAGCGGGGAATACAATGAGCAGTTCTTC. Translated, it gives CASSQTSGEYNEQFF.

This clone was counted only a few times. The chain combines TRBV7-2 with TRBJ2-5, with D tentatively TRBD1 or TRBD2 (5 bases each). The germline V gene encodes CDR1 SGHTA and CDR2 FQGNSA. V lost 3 bases and J lost 5, with 16 bases in between. CDR3 size: 15 residues. CDR3 coding DNA: TGTGCCAGCAGCTTGACGGGGCTAGATCTGGAGACCCAGTACTTC. This gives the protein CASSLTGLDLETQYF.

This clone was observed a single time. The gene calls are TRBV19 and TRBJ2-5; D possibly uses TRBD1 or TRBD2 (5 bases each). Trimming took 5 bases from V and 1 from J, leaving 14 bases between them. CDR1 and CDR2 from the germline V gene are LNHDA and SQIVND (reference sequence). The CDR3 loop spans 15 amino acids. CDR3: CASSLHRDLQETQYF. CDR3 DNA: TGTGCCAGTAGTTTGCACCGGGACCTCCAAGAGACCCAGTACTTC.